These 23 T cell receptor beta chains were all obtained from the same sample, sequenced in a study of cytomegalovirus exposure and HLA in healthy donors. Researchers ran the PCR with 60 Vbeta and 13 Jbeta primers. Clones were read by immunoSEQ multiplex PCR, and TCRdb kept only the in-frame ones, dropping some. The sample shows about 200,000 clones, around three quarters of them seen only once. Sequenced: PBMCs. These receptors came from a woman younger than 45 in good health and CMV-seropositive.

V gene TRBV9 combines with J gene TRBJ2-2; the match to TRBD1 covers 10 bases. Losses at the gene ends were 3 bases for V and 2 bases for J; bases not matched to a gene: 1. The germline CDR1 and CDR2 sequences are SGDLS and YYNGEE. The CDR3 sequence is 15 residues long. This CDR3 reads CASSATGGNTGELFF. The DNA for the CDR3 is TGTGCCAGCAGCGCGACAGGGGGCAACACCGGGGAGCTGTTTTTT.

This chain links TRBV28 with TRBJ2-1; D might be TRBD2 (6 bases). Trimming shortened V by 5 bases and J by 7 bases, and 21 bases separated the two germline ends. Germline-derived CDR1 and CDR2 are MDHEN and SYDVKM. CDR3 length: 16 residues. CDR3 residues: CASSTISPGGGNEQFF. In DNA form, the CDR3 reads TGTGCCAGCAGTACCATATCTCCCGGGGGAGGTAATGAGCAGTTCTTC.

This clone was seen a few times. This sequence joins TRBV7-2 and TRBJ1-2; 11 bases align to TRBD1. The germline CDR1 and CDR2 sequences are SGHTA and FQGNSA. This CDR3 has 15 residues. The J segment lost 4 bases and the V segment lost 5 bases, leaving 6 bases of the junction unmatched. The CDR3 protein is CASSPTGTGGYGYTF. The CDR3 region has the DNA TGTGCCAGCAGCCCAACCGGGACAGGGGGCTATGGCTACACCTTC.

In its sample, this clone was seen once. The chain couples TRBV13 to TRBJ2-5; 9 positions match TRBD1. The CDR3 spans 15 residues. Germline lookup yields CDR1 PRHDT and CDR2 FYEKMQ (reference sequence). V lost 5 bases and J lost 3; bases outside the gene matches: 7. The CDR3 DNA reads TGTGCCAGCAGCGCGACAGGGGGTTTAAAAGAGACCCAGTACTTC. Translated: CASSATGGLKETQYF.

This clone was recorded a few times. The rearrangement links TRBV6-5 to TRBJ2-3, with a weak D call TRBD1 (5 bases). The germline V gene has CDR1 MNHEY and CDR2 SVGAGI. Trimming left V 8 bases short and J 6 bases short, with 15 bases between. The CDR3 contains 13 residues. The CDR3 DNA reads as TGTGCCAGCTTTTTGAACCCAGGGGATACGCAGTATTTT. Amino acid sequence: CASFLNPGDTQYF.

The CDR3 loop reads CASSDTGADGYTF. CDR3 nucleotide sequence: TGCGCCAGCAGCGATACAGGGGCCGATGGCTACACCTTC. The chain links TRBV5-1 to TRBJ1-2, with 7 bases identical to TRBD1. CDR3 length equals 13 residues. Looked up from germline, CDR1 is SGHRS and CDR2 is YFSETQ. V lost 4 bases to trimming and J lost 6 bases; unmatched junction nucleotides: 6. Looking up the rest from reference TRBV5-1 and TRBJ1-2 gives the full variable domain: KAGVTQTPRYLIKTRGQQVTLSCSPISGHRSVSWYQQTPGQGLQFLFEYFSETQRNKGNFPGRFSGRQFSNSRSEMNVSTLELGDSALYLCASSDTGADGYTFGSGTRLTVV.

The rearrangement joins TRBV10-3 to TRBJ2-2, with D possibly being TRBD2 (7 bases). V dropped 3 bases and J dropped 6 bases, with 29 bases sitting between them. This CDR3 contains 20 residues. The V gene's germline CDR1 is ENHRY and CDR2 SYGVKD. CDR3 sequence: CAISDSGAGASSIIAGELFF. The CDR3 nucleotides read TGTGCCATCAGTGATTCGGGGGCGGGAGCGTCATCTATTATTGCCGGGGAGCTGTTTTTT.

V gene TRBV5-4 combines with J gene TRBJ2-3; TRBD2 matches 8 bases. This CDR3 has 14 amino acids. Germline V gene lookup returns CDR1 SGHNT and CDR2 YYREEE (reference sequence). The ends lost 10 bases at V and 5 bases at J; junction bases unmatched: 12. This chain's CDR3 is CADSRDGGVDTQYF. For the CDR3, the DNA is TGTGCCGACTCCCGGGACGGGGGGGTAGATACGCAGTATTTT.

The chain combines TRBV27 with TRBJ1-2; TRBD1 matches 8 bases. V shed 5 bases, J shed 3 bases, and the junction held 8 bases outside the gene matches. The CDR3 has 15 amino acids. CDR1 and CDR2 from the germline V gene are MNHEY and SMNVEV (reference sequence). CDR3 protein: CASSPGQGLYYGYTF. The DNA of the CDR3 is TGTGCCAGCAGTCCTGGACAGGGATTGTACTATGGCTACACCTTC.

The rearrangement joins TRBV6-1 to TRBJ1-1, with 7 nucleotides matching TRBD1. Germline CDR1 MNHNS, CDR2 SASEGT. V was clipped by 6 bases and J by 1 base; unmatched bases: 5. The CDR3 has 14 amino acids. The CDR3 DNA reads as TGTGCCAGCAGCGCCGACAGGGCGAACACTGAAGCTTTCTTT. Translating it yields CASSADRANTEAFF.

The V and J genes are TRBV5-4 and TRBJ2-5; 10 bases align to TRBD2. CDR3 length: 15 amino acids. V dropped 1 base and J dropped 0; count of bases not matched to a gene: 0. The germline V gene has CDR1 SGHNT and CDR2 YYREEE (reference sequence). The CDR3 coding sequence is TGTGCCAGCAGCTTGCTAGCGGGGGACCAAGAGACCCAGTACTTC. This codes for CASSLLAGDQETQYF.

The chain carries TRBV10-3 and TRBJ2-7; 7 bases are a match to TRBD2. The germline V gene has CDR1 ENHRY and CDR2 SYGVKD. V was pared by 0 bases and J by 2 bases, with 4 bases of the junction left unmatched. This CDR3 is 15 amino acids long. The CDR3 bases are TGTGCCATCAGTGAGTCCGCGGGGGTCACCTACGAGCAGTACTTC. Translating it yields CAISESAGVTYEQYF.

This chain's CDR3 is CASSQGGSGTQDEQYF. The CDR3 DNA is TGCGCCAGCAGCCAAGGGGGATCCGGGACTCAGGACGAGCAGTACTTC. The chain links TRBV4-3 to TRBJ2-7; possibly TRBD2 for D (6 bases). Germline values: CDR1 LGHNA, CDR2 YSLEER. V lost 1 base, J lost 5 bases, and 18 bases lay in between. This CDR3 region has 16 residues.

The chain recombines TRBV5-8 with TRBJ2-1; 8 nucleotides align to TRBD2. Germline V gene sequence: CDR1 SGHTS, CDR2 YDEGEE. This CDR3 region has 16 residues. The V gene end was trimmed by 3 bases and the J gene end by 4 bases; junction bases not matched to a gene: 9. The CDR3 region is CASSSAVGGGYNEQFF. CDR3 nucleotides: TGTGCCAGCAGCTCGGCCGTGGGCGGGGGGTACAATGAGCAGTTCTTC.

This clone was observed a handful of times. V is TRBV4-1 and J is TRBJ1-5, with D uncertain. Germline V CDR1 and CDR2: MGHRA, YSYEKL. CDR3 size: 17 residues. With 0 bases removed from V and 0 bases from J, the gap between germline ends came to 12 bases. The CDR3 region has the DNA TGCGCCAGCAGCCAAGATCGGTATCGGGATAGCAATCAGCCCCAGCATTTT. It translates to CASSQDRYRDSNQPQHF.

The chain is built from TRBV30 and TRBJ1-1; D remains ambiguous. Germline assignment: CDR1 GTSNPN and CDR2 SVGIG (reference sequence). The CDR3 contains 11 residues. V was clipped by 2 bases and J by 10 bases, with 11 bases between them. The CDR3 DNA reads TGTGCCTGGAGTTCGTGGGAGACAGCTTTCTTT. The encoded protein is CAWSSWETAFF. The variable domain in full, completed from reference TRBV30 and TRBJ1-1, reads SQTIHQWPATLVQPVGSPLSLECTVEGTSNPNLYWYRQAAGRGLQLLFYSVGIGQISSEVPQNLSASRPQDRQFILSSKKLLLSDSGFYLCAWSSWETAFFGQGTRLTVV.

This clone was counted ten times or more. This rearrangement joins TRBV6-5 to TRBJ1-5; 7 nucleotides line up with TRBD1. The CDR3 is made up of 15 amino acids. Germline V gives CDR1 MNHEY, CDR2 SVGAGI. With V trimmed by 2 bases and J by 7 bases, 8 bases remained unmatched. The CDR3 region is CASSYARGRDQPQHF. Written as DNA, the CDR3 is TGTGCCAGCAGTTACGCGAGGGGGCGGGACCAGCCCCAGCATTTT.

The chain recombines TRBV27 with TRBJ2-1; TRBD1 agrees at 9 bases. The CDR3 is 15 residues long. The ends lost 6 bases at V and 4 bases at J; junction bases unmatched: 7. Germline lookup yields CDR1 MNHEY and CDR2 SMNVEV (reference sequence). CDR3 sequence reads: CASRADRGAYNEQFF. CDR3 in DNA: TGTGCCAGCAGGGCGGACAGGGGCGCGTACAATGAGCAGTTCTTC.

V gene TRBV4-2 combines with J gene TRBJ2-3, with TRBD2 matching 7 bases. After removal of 5 bases from V and 4 bases from J, the junction contained 12 bases not matched to a gene. The CDR3 totals 16 residues. Germline values: CDR1 LGHNA, CDR2 YNFKEQ. DNA for the CDR3: TGTGCCAGCAGCTCCCGGGACCCCGGGGGGTCAGATACGCAGTATTTT. Its translation: CASSSRDPGGSDTQYF.

This chain uses TRBV5-4 with TRBJ2-7, with 9 bases that match TRBD1. From germline, CDR1 is SGHNT and CDR2 YYREEE (reference sequence). Losses at the gene ends were 4 bases for V and 7 bases for J; bases not matched to a gene: 12. The CDR3 length is 15 residues. This CDR3 reads CASSITGQGGGEQYF. The CDR3 region has the DNA TGTGCCAGCAGCATAACGGGACAGGGAGGTGGGGAGCAGTACTTC.

This sequence joins TRBV6-5 and TRBJ2-7; 10 nucleotides agree with TRBD2. Unmatched junction bases numbered 4, after V lost 6 bases and J lost 2 bases. Germline lookup yields CDR1 MNHEY and CDR2 SVGAGI. The CDR3 sequence is 14 residues long. The CDR3 DNA sequence: TGTGCCAGCAGCTTAGCGGGAGGCACCTACGAGCAGTACTTC. Translating it yields CASSLAGGTYEQYF.

This clone has just a few counts. The chain has TRBV27 and TRBJ2-7; the D gene is possibly TRBD2 (7 bases). The CDR3 runs to 14 residues. Trimming took off 6 bases at V and 2 bases at J, with 14 bases between the two ends. Germline values: CDR1 MNHEY, CDR2 SMNVEV (reference sequence). The CDR3 spells CASSYREGPYEQYF. The CDR3 nucleotides are TGTGCCAGCAGCTACAGGGAGGGACCCTACGAGCAGTACTTC.

This clone turned up a few times. This sequence joins TRBV11-2 and TRBJ1-2, with TRBD1 matching over 7 bases. The CDR3 contains 15 residues. Per germline, CDR1 SGHAT and CDR2 FQNNGV. V lost 4 bases, J lost 0 bases, and 5 bases stayed unmatched. Here the CDR3 DNA reads TGTGCCAGCAGCTACGCCGGGACAGCTAACTATGGCTACACCTTC. Residues: CASSYAGTANYGYTF.